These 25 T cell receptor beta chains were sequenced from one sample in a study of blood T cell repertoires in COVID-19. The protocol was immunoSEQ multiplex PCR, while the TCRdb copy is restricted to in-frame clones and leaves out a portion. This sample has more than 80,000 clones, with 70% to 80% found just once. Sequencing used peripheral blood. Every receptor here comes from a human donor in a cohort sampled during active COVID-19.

CDR3 loop: CASSQTSSYEQYF. The CDR3 coding sequence is TGCGCCAGCAGCCAAACAAGCTCCTACGAGCAGTACTTC. The chain joins TRBV4-1 to TRBJ2-7; D call uncertain. CDR1 is MGHRA, CDR2 YSYEKL, per germline. Trimming removed 2 bases at V and 0 bases at J, with 5 bases between. This CDR3 has 13 residues.

The CDR3 spells CASSIYETQYF. The CDR3 DNA follows: TGTGCCAGTAGTATATATGAGACCCAGTACTTC. The chain couples TRBV19 to TRBJ2-5; D not certain. Germline V gene sequence: CDR1 LNHDA, CDR2 SQIVND (reference sequence). V was shortened by 2 bases and J by 5 bases, with 3 bases between the two germline ends. The length of the CDR3 is 11 residues. The variable domain in full, with the rest retrieved from reference TRBV19 and TRBJ2-5, is DGGITQSPKYLFRKEGQNVTLSCEQNLNHDAMYWYRQDPGQGLRLIYYSQIVNDFQKGDIAEGYSVSREKKESFPLTVTSAQKNPTAFYLCASSIYETQYFGPGTRLLVL.

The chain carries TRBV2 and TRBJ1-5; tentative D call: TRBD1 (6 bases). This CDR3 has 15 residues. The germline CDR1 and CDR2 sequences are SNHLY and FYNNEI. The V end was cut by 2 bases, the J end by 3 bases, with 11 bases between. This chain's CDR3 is CASSETGKPNQPQHF. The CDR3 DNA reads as TGTGCCAGCAGTGAAACAGGGAAGCCCAATCAGCCCCAGCATTTT.

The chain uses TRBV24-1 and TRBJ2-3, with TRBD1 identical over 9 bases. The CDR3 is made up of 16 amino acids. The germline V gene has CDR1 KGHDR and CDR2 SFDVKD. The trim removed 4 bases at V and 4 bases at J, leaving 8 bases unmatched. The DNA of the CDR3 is TGTGCCACCAGTGACCCCGGACAGGGGCGAGCAGATACGCAGTATTTT. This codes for CATSDPGQGRADTQYF.

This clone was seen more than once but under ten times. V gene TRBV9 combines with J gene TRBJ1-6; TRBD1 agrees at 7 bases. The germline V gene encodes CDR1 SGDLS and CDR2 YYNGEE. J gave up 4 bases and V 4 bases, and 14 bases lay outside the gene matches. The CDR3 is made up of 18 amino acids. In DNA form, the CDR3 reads TGTGCCAGCAGCCCCCGCCCCGAGACAGGGCCTTATAATTCACCCCTCCACTTT. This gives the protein CASSPRPETGPYNSPLHF.

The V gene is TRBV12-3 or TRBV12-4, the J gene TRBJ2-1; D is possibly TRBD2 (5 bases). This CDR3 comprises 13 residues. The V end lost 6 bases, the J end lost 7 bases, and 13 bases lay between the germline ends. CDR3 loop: CASRASFVNEQFF. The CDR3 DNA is TGTGCCAGCAGGGCTAGCTTCGTGAATGAGCAGTTCTTC.

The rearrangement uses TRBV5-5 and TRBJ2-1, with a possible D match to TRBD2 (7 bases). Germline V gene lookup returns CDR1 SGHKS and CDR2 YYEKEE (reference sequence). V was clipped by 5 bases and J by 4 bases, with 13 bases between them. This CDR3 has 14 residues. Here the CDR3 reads CASSPGGSYNEQFF. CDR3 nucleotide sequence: TGTGCCAGCAGTCCGGGGGGCAGTTACAATGAGCAGTTCTTC.

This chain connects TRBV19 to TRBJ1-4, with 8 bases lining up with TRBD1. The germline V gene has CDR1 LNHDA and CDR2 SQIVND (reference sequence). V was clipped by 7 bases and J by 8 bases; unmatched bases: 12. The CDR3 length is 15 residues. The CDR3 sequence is CASNPPGGTGEKLFF. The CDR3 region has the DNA TGTGCCAGTAATCCTCCAGGGGGCACCGGGGAAAAACTGTTTTTT.

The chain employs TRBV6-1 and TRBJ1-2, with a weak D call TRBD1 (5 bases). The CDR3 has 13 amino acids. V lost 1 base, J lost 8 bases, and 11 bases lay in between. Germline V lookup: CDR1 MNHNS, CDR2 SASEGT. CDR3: CASSEDGGDGYTF. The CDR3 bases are TGTGCCAGCAGTGAAGATGGCGGGGACGGCTACACCTTC.

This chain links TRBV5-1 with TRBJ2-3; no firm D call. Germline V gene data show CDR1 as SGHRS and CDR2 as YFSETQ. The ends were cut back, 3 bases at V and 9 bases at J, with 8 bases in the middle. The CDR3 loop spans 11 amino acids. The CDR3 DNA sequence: TGCGCCAGCAGCTATAATCCCACGCAGTATTTT. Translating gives CASSYNPTQYF.

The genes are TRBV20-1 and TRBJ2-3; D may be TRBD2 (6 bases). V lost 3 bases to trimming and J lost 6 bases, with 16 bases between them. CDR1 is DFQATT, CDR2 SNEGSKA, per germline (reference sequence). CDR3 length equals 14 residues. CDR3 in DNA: TGCAGTGCTAGTCCAGATACGGGACTTGATACGCAGTATTTT. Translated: CSASPDTGLDTQYF.

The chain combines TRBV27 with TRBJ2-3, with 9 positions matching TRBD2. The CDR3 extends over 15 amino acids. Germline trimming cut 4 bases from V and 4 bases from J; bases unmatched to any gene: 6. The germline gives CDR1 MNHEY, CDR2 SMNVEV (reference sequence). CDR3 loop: CASSSAGGSPDTQYF. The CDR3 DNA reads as TGTGCCAGCAGTTCGGCGGGGGGGTCTCCAGATACGCAGTATTTT.

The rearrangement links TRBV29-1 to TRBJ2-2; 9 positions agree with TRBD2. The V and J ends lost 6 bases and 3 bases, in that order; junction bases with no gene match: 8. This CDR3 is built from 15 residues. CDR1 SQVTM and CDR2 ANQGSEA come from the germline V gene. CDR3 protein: CSVERAGGDTGELFF. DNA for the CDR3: TGCAGCGTCGAGAGAGCGGGAGGCGACACCGGGGAGCTGTTTTTT.

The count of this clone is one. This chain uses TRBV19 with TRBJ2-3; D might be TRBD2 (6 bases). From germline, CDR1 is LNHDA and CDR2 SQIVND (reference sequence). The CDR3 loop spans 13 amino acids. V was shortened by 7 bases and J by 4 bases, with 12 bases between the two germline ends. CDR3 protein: CASKGLAPDTQYF. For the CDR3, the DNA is TGTGCCAGTAAAGGTCTAGCGCCAGATACGCAGTATTTT.

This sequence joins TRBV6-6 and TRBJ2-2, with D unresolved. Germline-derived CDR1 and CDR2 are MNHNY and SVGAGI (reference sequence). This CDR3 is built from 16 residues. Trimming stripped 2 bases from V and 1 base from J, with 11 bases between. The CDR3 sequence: CASSYVNFLNTGELFF. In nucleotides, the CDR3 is TGTGCCAGCAGTTACGTAAACTTTTTGAACACCGGGGAGCTGTTTTTT.

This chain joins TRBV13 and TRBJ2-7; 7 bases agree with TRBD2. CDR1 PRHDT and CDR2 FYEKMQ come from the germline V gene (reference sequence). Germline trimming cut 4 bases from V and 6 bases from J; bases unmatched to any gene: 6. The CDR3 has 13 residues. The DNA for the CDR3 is TGTGCCAGCAGCTGGGGGAGGGTTGGCGAGCAGTACTTC. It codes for CASSWGRVGEQYF.

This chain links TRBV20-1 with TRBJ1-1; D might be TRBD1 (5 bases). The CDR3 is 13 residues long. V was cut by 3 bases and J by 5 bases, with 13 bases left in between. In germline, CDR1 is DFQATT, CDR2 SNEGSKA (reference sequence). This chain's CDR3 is CSASLQVVTEAFF. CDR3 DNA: TGCAGTGCTAGTTTACAGGTGGTGACTGAAGCTTTCTTT.

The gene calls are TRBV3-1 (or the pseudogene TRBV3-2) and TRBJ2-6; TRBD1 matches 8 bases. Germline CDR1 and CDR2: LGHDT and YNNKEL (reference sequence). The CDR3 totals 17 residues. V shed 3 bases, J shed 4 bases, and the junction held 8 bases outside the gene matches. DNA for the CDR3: TGTGCCAGCAGCCAGGGGTCCGGGACAGGCGGGGCCAACGTCCTGACTTTC. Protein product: CASSQGSGTGGANVLTF.

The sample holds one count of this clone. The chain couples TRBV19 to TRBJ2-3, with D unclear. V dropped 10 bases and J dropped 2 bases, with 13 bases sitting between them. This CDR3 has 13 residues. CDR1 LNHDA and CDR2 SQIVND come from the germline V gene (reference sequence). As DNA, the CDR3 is TGTGCCACCTCTTCGAGTCCCACAGATACGCAGTATTTT. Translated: CATSSSPTDTQYF. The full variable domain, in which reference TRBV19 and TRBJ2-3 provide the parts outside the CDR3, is DGGITQSPKYLFRKEGQNVTLSCEQNLNHDAMYWYRQDPGQGLRLIYYSQIVNDFQKGDIAEGYSVSREKKESFPLTVTSAQKNPTAFYLCATSSSPTDTQYFGPGTRLTVL.

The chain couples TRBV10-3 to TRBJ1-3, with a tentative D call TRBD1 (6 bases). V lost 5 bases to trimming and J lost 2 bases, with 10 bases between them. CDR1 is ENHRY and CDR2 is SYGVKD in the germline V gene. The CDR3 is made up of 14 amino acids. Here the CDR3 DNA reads TGTGCCATCAGTTCGGGGGGCACTGGAAACACCATATATTTT. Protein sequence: CAISSGGTGNTIYF.

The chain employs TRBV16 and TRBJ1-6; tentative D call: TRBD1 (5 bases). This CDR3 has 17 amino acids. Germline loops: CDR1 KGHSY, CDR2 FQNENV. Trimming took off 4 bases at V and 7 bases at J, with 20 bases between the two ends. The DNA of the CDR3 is TGTGCCAGCAGCCCAATCAGGGCAGGGTGGCAGAATTCACCCCTCCACTTT. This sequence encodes CASSPIRAGWQNSPLHF.

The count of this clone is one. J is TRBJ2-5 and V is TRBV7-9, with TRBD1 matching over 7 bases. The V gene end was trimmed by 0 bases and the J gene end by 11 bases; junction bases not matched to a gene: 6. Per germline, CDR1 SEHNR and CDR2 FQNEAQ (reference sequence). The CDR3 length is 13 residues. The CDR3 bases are TGTGCCAGCAGCTTAGCGGGGACAGCTGAGCAGTACTTC. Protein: CASSLAGTAEQYF.

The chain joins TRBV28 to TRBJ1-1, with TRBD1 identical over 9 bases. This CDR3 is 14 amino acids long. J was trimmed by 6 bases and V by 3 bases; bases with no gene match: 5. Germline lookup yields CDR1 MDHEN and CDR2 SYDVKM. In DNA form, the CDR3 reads TGTGCCAGCAGTTTCGGGACAGGGTTTTCTGAAGCTTTCTTT. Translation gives CASSFGTGFSEAFF. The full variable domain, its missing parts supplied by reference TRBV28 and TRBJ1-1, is DVKVTQSSRYLVKRTGEKVFLECVQDMDHENMFWYRQDPGLGLRLIYFSYDVKMKEKGDIPEGYSVSREKKERFSLILESASTNQTSMYLCASSFGTGFSEAFFGQGTRLTVV.

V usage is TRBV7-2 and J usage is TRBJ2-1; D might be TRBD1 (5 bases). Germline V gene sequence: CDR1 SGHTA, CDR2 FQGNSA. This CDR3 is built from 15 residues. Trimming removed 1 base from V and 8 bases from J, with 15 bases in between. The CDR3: CASSLVGRVGYEQFF. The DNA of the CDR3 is TGTGCCAGCAGCTTAGTAGGCAGGGTTGGGTATGAGCAGTTCTTC.

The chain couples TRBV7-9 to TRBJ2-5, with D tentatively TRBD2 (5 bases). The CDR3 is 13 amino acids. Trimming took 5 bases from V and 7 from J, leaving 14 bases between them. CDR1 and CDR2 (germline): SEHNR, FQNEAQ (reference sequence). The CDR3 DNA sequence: TGTGCCAGCAGCCCCGGGGATTTTGGGACCCAGTACTTC. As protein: CASSPGDFGTQYF.